Sequencing of this T cell receptor (beta chain) was carried out in a study of post-analysis software for immune sequencing data. Study-wide points: Relative to controls, patients had about five TRBV segments at higher frequency, with TRBV5-6, TRBV5-1 and TRBV20-1 among these.

As regards this clonotype: Its antigen is as yet unknown.

Unique molecular identifiers tagged the TCR beta cDNA libraries. Using its own MiXCR run on the PCR reads, TCRdb lists one record per CDR3 protein. The profile covers 750,000 to 900,000 distinct CDR3 sequences, with 46% appearing a single time and roughly 4.5% taken by the ten largest. Trimming left V 6 bases short and J 4 bases short, with 20 bases between. CDR1 LNHDA and CDR2 SQIVND come from the germline V gene (reference sequence). This CDR3 comprises 16 residues. The chain employs TRBV19 and TRBJ2-3; tentative D call: TRBD2 (5 bases). Sequencing was performed on blood. The source is a girl aged 10 to 17 with multiple sclerosis. The CDR3 nucleotides are TGTGCCAGTAGATACCGGCTTTCCGGGATCCCAGATACGCAGTATTTT. Its translation: CASRYRLSGIPDTQYF.